This record covers a single T cell receptor (beta chain). The record originates from a study of shared clonotypes between healthy human individuals. About the study: CD8 memory received one plate per donor, CD8 naive two, CD4 memory three and CD4 naive three.

Libraries were prepared by immunoSEQ multiplex PCR; TCRdb keeps only in-frame clonotypes and omits some of them. Of hundreds of thousands of clones listed, over 95% were seen once; the top ten hold 0.1% to 0.11%. The naive CD8 population came from CD45RO-negative cells selected for CCR7, without terminally differentiated effector memory CD45RA+ cells. The receptor was isolated from a woman aged 25 to 39 in good health. Sequencing was carried out using naive CD8+ T cells sorted from blood.

The CDR3 sequence: CASSPTGVGEKLFF. The CDR3 DNA follows: TGTGCCAGCAGCCCAACAGGGGTCGGTGAAAAACTGTTTTTT. The V and J genes are TRBV9 and TRBJ1-4; TRBD1 agrees at 7 bases. The germline gives CDR1 SGDLS, CDR2 YYNGEE. This CDR3 is 14 amino acids long. J lost 7 bases, V lost 4 bases, and 7 bases had no gene match.